Listed below are T cell receptor delta chains from one sample, sequenced in a study of gamma-delta T cells after stem cell transplantation. TCRdb reprocessed the RT-PCR reads using CATT. This table holds about 2,800 delta-chain clones, around 4.4% found once. Sample: gamma-delta T cells. All receptors come from a human donor. It is not recorded whose cells these are; they may come from a transplant donor. The CDR3 runs from the conserved cysteine through the conserved F or W. Each record gives: J gene, D gene, V gene, clone size, CDR3 protein, CDR3 DNA. The D gene is left open where the match is weak. Some rows have no size entry. The others give once, few or many, or a class for an expanded clone.

TRDJ1 TRDD3 TRDV2 NA CACDTLKSTGGYDADKLIF TGTGCCTGTGACACCCTCAAAAGTACTGGGGGATACGATGCCGATAAACTCATCTTT
TRDJ1 TRDD3 TRDV2 medium-sized CACDPLGDTPTDKLIF TGTGCCTGTGACCCACTGGGGGATACACCCACCGATAAACTCATCTTT
TRDJ1 TRDD3 TRDV2 NA CACDLIPSFSPKGGGYAGGKLIF TGTGCCTGTGACCTTATCCCTTCCTTCTCACCAAAGGGTGGGGGATACGCGGGCGGTAAACTCATCTTT
TRDJ3 NA TRDV2 few CACDTVPVLDSSWDTRQMFF TGTGCCTGTGACACCGTTCCCGTACTGGACAGCTCCTGGGACACCCGACAGATGTTTTTC
TRDJ3 TRDD3 TRDV2 few CACGTLTGGFTSWDTRQMFF TGTGCCTGTGGCACTCTTACTGGGGGATTCACCTCCTGGGACACCCGACAGATGTTTTTC
TRDJ1 TRDD3 TRDV2 medium-sized CACDTLGETLDKLIF TGTGCCTGTGACACATTGGGGGAAACTCTCGATAAACTCATCTTT
TRDJ1 TRDD3 TRDV2 medium-sized CACDVLGDSSTDKLIF TGTGCCTGTGACGTACTGGGGGATTCGTCCACCGATAAACTCATCTTT
TRDJ3 TRDD3 TRDV2 few CACDTGTGGYATTWDTRQMFF TGTGCCTGCGACACCGGGACTGGGGGATACGCAACTACCTGGGACACCCGACAGATGTTTTTC
TRDJ2 TRDD3 TRDV2 medium-sized CACDPLGIHPPMGAQLFF TGTGCCTGTGACCCACTGGGGATACACCCCCCCATGGGAGCACAACTCTTCTTT
TRDJ1 NA TRDV2 few CACDTGAYTDKLIF TGTGCCTGTGACACGGGGGCCTACACCGATAAACTCATCTTT
TRDJ1 TRDD3 TRDV2 medium-sized CACDTLGDTSWEADKLIF TGTGCCTGTGACACGCTGGGGGATACGAGTTGGGAGGCCGATAAACTCATCTTT
TRDJ1 TRDD3 TRDV2 few CACGPLGDFHTDKLIF TGTGCCTGTGGCCCACTGGGGGATTTCCACACCGATAAACTCATCTTT
TRDJ3 TRDD3 TRDV2 few CACDKVSTGGSSSWDTRQMFF TGTGCCTGTGACAAAGTAAGTACTGGGGGCTCTAGCTCCTGGGACACCCGACAGATGTTTTTC
TRDJ1 NA TRDV2 medium-sized CACDSVGYTDKLIF TGTGCCTGTGACAGCGTGGGGTACACCGATAAACTCATCTTT
TRDJ1 TRDD3 TRDV2 NA CACDDILPTGELGDTRGDKLIF TGCGCCTGTGACGATATTCTTCCTACGGGGGAACTGGGGGATACGCGAGGCGATAAACTCATCTTT
TRDJ1 TRDD3 TRDV2 few CACDPLTTGGPTRIIDKLIF TGTGCCTGTGACCCACTTACTACTGGGGGACCAACCCGCATTATCGATAAACTCATCTTT
TRDJ1 TRDD3 TRDV2 medium-sized CACDPLPSHLSGGTGHTDKLIF TGTGCCTGTGACCCCCTTCCCTCCCATTTATCTGGGGGAACGGGTCACACCGATAAACTCATCTTT
TRDJ1 TRDD2 TRDV2 NA CACDALPNSLRDTDKLIF TGTGCCTGTGACGCCCTTCCTAACAGTCTTAGAGACACCGATAAACTCATCTTT
TRDJ1 NA TRDV2 medium-sized CACDPIRSFEPNQYTDKLIF TGTGCCTGTGACCCGATCAGGTCGTTCGAACCGAACCAATACACCGATAAACTCATCTTT
TRDJ1 NA TRDV2 few CACDQILGRPLYTDKLIF TGTGCCTGTGACCAAATACTCGGGCGGCCCCTGTACACCGATAAACTCATCTTT
TRDJ1 NA TRDV2 medium-sized CACDTVGGRLDKLIF TGTGCCTGTGACACCGTTGGGGGTCGCCTCGATAAACTCATCTTT
TRDJ1 NA TRDV2 medium-sized CACDTLGGPKTPHTDKLIF TGTGCCTGTGACACCTTGGGGGGCCCAAAAACCCCGCACACCGATAAACTCATCTTT
TRDJ1 TRDD3 TRDV2 few CACDTLLGDTLQRELIF TGTGCCTGTGACACCTTACTGGGGGATACGCTTCAAAGAGAACTCATCTTT
TRDJ1 NA TRDV2 medium-sized CACDTVASYSGGFDKLIF TGTGCCTGTGACACTGTCGCTTCCTACTCTGGGGGATTCGATAAACTCATCTTT
TRDJ1 NA TRDV2 medium-sized CACDTGELLLDDPDKGLIF TGTGCCTGTGACACCGGAGAGCTCCTACTGGACGATCCCGATAAAGGACTCATCTTT
TRDJ1 TRDD3 TRDV2 medium-sized CACDRLGDGPDKLIF TGTGCCTGTGACAGGCTGGGGGACGGCCCCGATAAACTCATCTTT
TRDJ1 TRDD2 TRDV2 medium-sized CACDTLPNSLRDTDKLIF TGTGCCTGTGACACCCTTCCTAACAGTCTTAGGGACACCGATAAACTCATCTTT
TRDJ1 TRDD3 TRDV2 NA CACDTLSGGYENTDKLIF TGTGCCTGTGACACCCTCTCTGGGGGATACGAAAACACCGATAAACTCATCTTT
TRDJ1 NA TRDV2 large CACDTPWGEGSDKLIF TGTGCCTGTGACACCCCGTGGGGGGAAGGCTCCGATAAACTCATCTTT
TRDJ1 TRDD3 TRDV2 few CACDPVLGDTLYTDKLIF TGTGCCTGTGACCCCGTACTGGGGGATACCCTTTACACCGATAAACTCATCTTT
TRDJ1 TRDD3 TRDV2 NA CACDNLLGANTDRLIF TGTGCCTGTGACAACCTACTGGGGGCCAACACCGATAGACTCATCTTT
TRDJ1 TRDD3 TRDV2 large CACDRIRILGDTGGHHELIF TGTGCCTGTGACCGGATTCGTATACTGGGGGATACTGGGGGCCATCACGAACTCATCTTT
TRDJ1 TRDD3 TRDV2 NA CACDTILLGDLTDKLIF TGTGCCTGTGACACCATCTTACTGGGGGACCTCACCGATAAACTCATCTTT
TRDJ1 TRDD3 TRDV2 few CACDPLGEHTDKLIF TGTGCCTGTGACCCCCTGGGGGAACACACCGATAAACTCATCTTT
TRDJ3 TRDD3 TRDV2 few CACDTTGGSDLSWDTRQMFF TGTGCCTGTGATACTACTGGGGGATCTGATCTCTCCTGGGACACCCGACAGATGTTTTTC
TRDJ1 TRDD3 TRDV2 medium-sized CACDTVNGGSPGDKLIF TGTGCCTGTGACACCGTAAACGGGGGATCCCCCGGCGATAAACTCATCTTT
TRDJ1 NA TRDV2 medium-sized CACDTVPTEWDRAPKLIF TGTGCCTGTGACACCGTCCCTACGGAGTGGGATAGGGCTCCTAAACTCATCTTT
TRDJ1 TRDD3 TRDV2 NA CAWDTVVLGDRKLIF TGTGCCTGGGACACCGTGGTACTGGGGGACCGGAAGCTCATCTTT
TRDJ1 TRDD3 TRDV2 medium-sized CACDPVRVGSTGGYAADKLIF TGTGCCTGTGACCCGGTTCGTGTTGGCAGTACTGGGGGATACGCGGCCGATAAACTCATCTTT
TRDJ1 NA TRDV3 medium-sized CASLRGGGHMGYTDKLIF TGTGCCTCCCTACGGGGTGGGGGGCACATGGGGTACACCGATAAACTCATCTTT
TRDJ1 TRDD3 TRDV2 few CACDTVRTEGTGGYSDKLIF TGTGCCTGTGACACCGTTAGGACGGAAGGTACTGGGGGATACTCCGATAAACTCATCTTT
TRDJ1 NA TRDV2 large CACDGIGHGDKLIF TGTGCCTGTGACGGGATCGGGCACGGCGATAAACTCATCTTT
TRDJ3 TRDD3 TRDV2 few CACDKVLGDTPSWDTRQMFF TGTGCCTGTGACAAGGTACTGGGGGATACACCCTCCTGGGACACCCGACAGATGTTTTTC
TRDJ3 TRDD3 TRDV2 medium-sized CACDTVSVPGGYAAWDTRQMFF TGTGCCTGTGACACCGTTTCTGTCCCTGGGGGATACGCTGCCTGGGACACCCGACAGATGTTTTTC
TRDJ1 TRDD3 TRDV2 few CACDSLGGSGTDKLIF TGTGCCTGCGACAGTCTGGGGGGTAGTGGCACCGATAAACTCATCTTT
TRDJ1 TRDD3 TRDV2 medium-sized CACDTVERTGGAYTDKLIF TGTGCCTGTGACACCGTAGAACGTACTGGGGGAGCCTACACCGATAAACTCATCTTT
TRDJ1 TRDD3 TRDV2 few CACDTILPGGHELQDTDKLIF TGTGCCTGTGACACCATCCTACCTGGGGGACACGAACTCCAGGACACCGATAAACTCATCTTT
TRDJ1 TRDD3 TRDV2 medium-sized CACDTLGDIPPDKLIF TGTGCCTGTGACACGCTGGGGGATATCCCTCCCGATAAACTCATCTTT
TRDJ1 TRDD3 TRDV2 medium-sized CACDTVTSYGGNWGIPDKLIF TGTGCCTGTGACACCGTAACTTCCTACGGGGGAAACTGGGGGATACCCGATAAACTCATCTTT
TRDJ1 TRDD3 TRDV2 NA CACDTMSLGDSGTDKLIF TGTGCCTGTGACACCATGAGTCTGGGGGATAGTGGCACCGATAAACTCATCTTT
TRDJ3 TRDD3 TRDV2 NA CACDYVRPLGERSQTSWDTRQMFF TGTGCCTGTGACTACGTGAGGCCGTTGGGGGAACGATCTCAAACCTCCTGGGACACCCGACAGATGTTTTTC
TRDJ1 TRDD3 TRDV2 few CACDTLLGVPPEGKLIF TGTGCCTGTGACACCTTACTGGGGGTGCCCCCGGAGGGTAAACTCATCTTT
TRDJ3 TRDD3 TRDV2 NA CACDPLLGESSWDTRQMFF TGTGCCTGTGACCCCTTACTGGGGGAGAGCTCCTGGGACACCCGACAGATGTTTTTC
TRDJ3 TRDD3 TRDV2 few CACDTVLGGPSWDTRQMFF TGTGCCTGTGACACCGTACTGGGGGGGCCATCCTGGGACACCCGACAGATGTTTTTC
TRDJ1 TRDD3 TRDV2 medium-sized CACDTVKLGELAYTDKLIF TGTGCCTGTGACACCGTGAAACTGGGGGAGCTCGCGTACACCGATAAACTCATCTTT
TRDJ1 TRDD3 TRDV2 few CACDTLGDTRADKLIF TGTGCCTGTGACACTCTGGGGGATACGCGGGCCGATAAACTCATCTTT
TRDJ1 TRDD3 TRDV2 few CACDTVVPGGPLGRTDKLIF TGTGCCTGTGACACCGTAGTCCCTGGGGGCCCCCTAGGTAGGACCGATAAACTCATCTTT
TRDJ1 TRDD3 TRDV2 few CACDPLSAETGENTDKLIF TGTGCCTGTGACCCCCTTTCTGCCGAGACTGGGGAGAACACCGATAAACTCATCTTT